This T cell receptor beta chain was identified in a study of T-cell reconstitution after alpha-beta-depleted transplantation in children. Study conclusions and caveats: Roughly two months post-transplant, alpha-beta T cells reportedly originated from several hundred graft clones that had expanded.

Preparation of the TCRbeta library used unique molecular identifiers. TCRdb re-called the PCR reads with MiXCR, one entry per CDR3 protein. In the table there are more than 85,000 distinct CDR3 sequences, 4.5% to 7.5% of which are singletons. This clonotype was seen ten or more times. What it binds is unknown. The source of this sequence is a female patient aged 2-9 years who had a stem cell transplant for Fanconi anemia, so the T cells may come from the graft donor. This sample comprised PBMCs, mostly from graft donor cells, obtained 60 days after TCRalphabeta/CD19-depleted stem cell transplant.

The CDR3 region has the DNA TGTGCCAGGATAATACGGGACCCCTACGAGCAGTACTTC. Protein: CARIIRDPYEQYF. The gene calls are TRBV27 and TRBJ2-7; D could derive from TRBD1 or TRBD2 (5 bases each). V was cut by 9 bases and J by 2 bases, with 14 bases left in between. This CDR3 spans 13 amino acids. CDR1 is MNHEY, CDR2 SMNVEV, per germline (reference sequence).